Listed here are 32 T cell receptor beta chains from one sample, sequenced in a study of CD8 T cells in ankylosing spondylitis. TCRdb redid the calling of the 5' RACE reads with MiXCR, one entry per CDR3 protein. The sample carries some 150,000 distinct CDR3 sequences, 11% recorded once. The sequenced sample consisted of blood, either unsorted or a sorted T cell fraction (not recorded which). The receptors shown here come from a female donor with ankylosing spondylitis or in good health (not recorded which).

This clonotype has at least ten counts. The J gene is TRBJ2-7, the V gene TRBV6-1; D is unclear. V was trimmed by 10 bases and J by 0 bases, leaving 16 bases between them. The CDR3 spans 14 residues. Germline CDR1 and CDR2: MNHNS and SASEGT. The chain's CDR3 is CAIATDQYSYEQYF. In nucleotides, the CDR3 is TGTGCCATCGCAACGGACCAGTACTCCTACGAGCAGTACTTC.

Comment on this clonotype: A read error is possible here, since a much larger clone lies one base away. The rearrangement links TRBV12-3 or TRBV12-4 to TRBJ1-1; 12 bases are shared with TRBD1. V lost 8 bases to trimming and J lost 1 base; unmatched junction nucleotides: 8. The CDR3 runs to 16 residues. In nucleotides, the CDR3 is TGTGCCAGCGGTTCCGGGACAGGGGGCTCGAACACTGAAGCTTTCTTT. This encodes CASGSGTGGSNTEAFF.

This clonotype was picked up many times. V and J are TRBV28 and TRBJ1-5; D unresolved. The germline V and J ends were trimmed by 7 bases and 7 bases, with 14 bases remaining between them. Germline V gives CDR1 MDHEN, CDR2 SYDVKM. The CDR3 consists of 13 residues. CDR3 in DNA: TGTGCCAGCAATATGGGGTTAAACCAGCCCCAGCATTTT. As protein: CASNMGLNQPQHF.

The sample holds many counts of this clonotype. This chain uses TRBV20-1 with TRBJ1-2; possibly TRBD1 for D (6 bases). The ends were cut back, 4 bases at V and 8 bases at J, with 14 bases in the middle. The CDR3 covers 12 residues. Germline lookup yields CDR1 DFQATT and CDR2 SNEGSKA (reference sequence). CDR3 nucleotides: TGCAGTGCTACAGGGGAGTCGGTAGGCTACACCTTC. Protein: CSATGESVGYTF.

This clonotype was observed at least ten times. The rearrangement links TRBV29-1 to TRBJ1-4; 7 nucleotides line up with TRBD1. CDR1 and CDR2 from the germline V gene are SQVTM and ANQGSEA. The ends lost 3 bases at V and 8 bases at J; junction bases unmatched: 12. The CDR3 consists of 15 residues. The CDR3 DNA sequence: TGCAGCGTTGACGTTTGGACAGGAGGAGGGGAAAAACTGTTTTTT. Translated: CSVDVWTGGGEKLFF.

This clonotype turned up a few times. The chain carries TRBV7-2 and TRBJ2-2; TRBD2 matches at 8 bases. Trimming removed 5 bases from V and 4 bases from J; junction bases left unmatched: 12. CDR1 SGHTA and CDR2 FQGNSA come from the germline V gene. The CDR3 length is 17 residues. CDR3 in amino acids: CASSRIPGTRSTGELFF. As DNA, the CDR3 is TGTGCCAGCAGCCGTATTCCCGGGACTAGATCCACCGGGGAGCTGTTTTTT.

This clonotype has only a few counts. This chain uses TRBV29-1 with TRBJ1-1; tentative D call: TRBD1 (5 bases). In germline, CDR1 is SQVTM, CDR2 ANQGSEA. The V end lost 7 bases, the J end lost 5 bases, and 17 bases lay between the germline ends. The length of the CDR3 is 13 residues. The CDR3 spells CSGDRAPGTEAFF. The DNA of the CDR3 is TGCAGCGGGGACCGGGCCCCAGGGACTGAAGCTTTCTTT.

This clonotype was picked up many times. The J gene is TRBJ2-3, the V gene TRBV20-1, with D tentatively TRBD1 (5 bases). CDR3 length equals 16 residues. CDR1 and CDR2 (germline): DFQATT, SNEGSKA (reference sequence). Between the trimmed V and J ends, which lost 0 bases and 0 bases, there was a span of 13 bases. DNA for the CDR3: TGCAGTGCTAGAGATCAGGGAAAGCCTAGCACAGATACGCAGTATTTT. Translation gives CSARDQGKPSTDTQYF.

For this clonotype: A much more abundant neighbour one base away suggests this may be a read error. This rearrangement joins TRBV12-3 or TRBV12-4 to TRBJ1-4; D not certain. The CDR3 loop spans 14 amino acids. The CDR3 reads CTSSPHSDGEKLFF. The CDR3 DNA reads TGTACCAGCAGCCCGCACTCGGATGGGGAAAAACTGTTTTTT.

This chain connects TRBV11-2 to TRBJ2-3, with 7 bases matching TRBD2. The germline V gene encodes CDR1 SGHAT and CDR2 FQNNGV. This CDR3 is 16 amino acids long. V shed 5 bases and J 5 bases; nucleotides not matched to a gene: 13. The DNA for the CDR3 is TGTGCCAGCAGCACCCTAGCGGAGTCAAGGGAAGATACGCAGTATTTT. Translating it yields CASSTLAESREDTQYF.

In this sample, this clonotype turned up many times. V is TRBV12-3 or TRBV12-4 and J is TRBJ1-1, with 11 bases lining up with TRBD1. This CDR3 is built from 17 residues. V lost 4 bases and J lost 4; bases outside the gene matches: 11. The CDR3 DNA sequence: TGTGCCAGCAGTTCCCCTGGACAGGGGGCGCGGGGCACTGAAGCTTTCTTT. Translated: CASSSPGQGARGTEAFF.

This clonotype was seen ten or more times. CDR3 in amino acids: CAISGSEKTQYF. The DNA for the CDR3 is TGTGCCATATCCGGGAGTGAGAAGACCCAGTACTTC. This chain joins TRBV10-3 and TRBJ2-5, with a weak D call TRBD2 (6 bases). Germline loops: CDR1 ENHRY, CDR2 SYGVKD. The CDR3 covers 12 residues. The V gene lost 9 bases and the J gene lost 6 bases, with 14 bases spanning the gap.

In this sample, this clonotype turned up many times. The CDR3 region is CASSLVSGPGGSPLHF. In DNA, the CDR3 is TGCGCCAGCAGCTTGGTCTCAGGCCCAGGAGGTTCACCCCTCCACTTT. The gene calls are TRBV5-1 and TRBJ1-6; D is undetermined. The V end lost 0 bases, the J end lost 9 bases, and 16 bases lay between the germline ends. Per germline, CDR1 SGHRS and CDR2 YFSETQ. The CDR3 is made up of 16 amino acids.

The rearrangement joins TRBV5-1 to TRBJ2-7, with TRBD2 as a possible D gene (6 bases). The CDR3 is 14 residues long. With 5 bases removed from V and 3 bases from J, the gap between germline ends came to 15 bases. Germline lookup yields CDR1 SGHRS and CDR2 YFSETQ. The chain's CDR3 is CASRRETAIYEQYF. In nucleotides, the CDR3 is TGCGCCAGCAGGCGGGAAACAGCCATCTACGAGCAGTACTTC. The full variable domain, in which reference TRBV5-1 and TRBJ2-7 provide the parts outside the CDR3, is KAGVTQTPRYLIKTRGQQVTLSCSPISGHRSVSWYQQTPGQGLQFLFEYFSETQRNKGNFPGRFSGRQFSNSRSEMNVSTLELGDSALYLCASRRETAIYEQYFGPGTRLTVT.

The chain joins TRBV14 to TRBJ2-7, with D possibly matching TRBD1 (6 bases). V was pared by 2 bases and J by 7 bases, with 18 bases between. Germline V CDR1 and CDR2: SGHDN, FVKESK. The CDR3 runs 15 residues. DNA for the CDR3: TGTGCCAGCAGCCAATATCAGGGGAAAATGGGGGAGCAGTACTTC. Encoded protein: CASSQYQGKMGEQYF.

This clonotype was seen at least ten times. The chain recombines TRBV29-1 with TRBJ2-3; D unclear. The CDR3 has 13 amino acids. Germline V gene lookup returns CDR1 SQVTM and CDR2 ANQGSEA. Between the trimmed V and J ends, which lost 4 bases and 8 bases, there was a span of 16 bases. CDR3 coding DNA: TGCAGCGTTGGTCTGGGTGCAGGCGGTACGCAGTATTTT. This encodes CSVGLGAGGTQYF.

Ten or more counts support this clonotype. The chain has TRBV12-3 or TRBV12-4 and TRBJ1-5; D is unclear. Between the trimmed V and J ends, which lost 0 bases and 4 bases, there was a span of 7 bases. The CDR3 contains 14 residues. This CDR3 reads CASSLAGKNQPQHF. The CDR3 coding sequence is TGTGCCAGCAGTTTAGCAGGGAAAAATCAGCCCCAGCATTTT.

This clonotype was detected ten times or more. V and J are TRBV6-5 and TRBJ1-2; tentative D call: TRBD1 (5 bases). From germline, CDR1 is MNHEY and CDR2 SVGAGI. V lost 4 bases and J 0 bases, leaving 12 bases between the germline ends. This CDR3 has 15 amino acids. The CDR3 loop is CASSSTSGTNYGYTF. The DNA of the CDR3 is TGTGCCAGCAGTTCTACGTCAGGGACTAACTATGGCTACACCTTC.

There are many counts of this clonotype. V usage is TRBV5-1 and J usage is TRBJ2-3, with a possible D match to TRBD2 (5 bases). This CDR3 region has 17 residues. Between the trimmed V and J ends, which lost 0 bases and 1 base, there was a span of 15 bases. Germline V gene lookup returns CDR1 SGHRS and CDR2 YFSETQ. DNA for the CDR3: TGCGCCAGCAGCTTGGCCGGCCCTTTCGGGGGCACAGATACGCAGTATTTT. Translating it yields CASSLAGPFGGTDTQYF.

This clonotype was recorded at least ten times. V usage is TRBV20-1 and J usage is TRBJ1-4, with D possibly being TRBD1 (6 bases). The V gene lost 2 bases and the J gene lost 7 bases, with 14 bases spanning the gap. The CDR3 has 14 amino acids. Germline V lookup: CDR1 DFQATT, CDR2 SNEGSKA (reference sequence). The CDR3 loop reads CSARLQGFSEKLFF. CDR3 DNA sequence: TGCAGTGCTAGATTACAGGGTTTCAGTGAAAAACTGTTTTTT.

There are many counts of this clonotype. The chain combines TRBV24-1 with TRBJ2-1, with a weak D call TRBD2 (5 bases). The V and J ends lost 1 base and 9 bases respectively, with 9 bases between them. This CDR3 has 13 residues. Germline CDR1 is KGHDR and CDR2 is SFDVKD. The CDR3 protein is CATSDFSEGEQFF. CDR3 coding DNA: TGTGCCACCAGTGATTTTTCTGAGGGTGAGCAGTTCTTC.

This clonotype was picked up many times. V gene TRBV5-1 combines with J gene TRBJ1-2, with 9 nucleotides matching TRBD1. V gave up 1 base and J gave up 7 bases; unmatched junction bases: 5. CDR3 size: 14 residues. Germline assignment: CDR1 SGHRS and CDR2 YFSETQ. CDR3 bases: TGCGCCAGCAGCTTGCTGGGACAGGGCGTTGGCTACACCTTC. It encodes CASSLLGQGVGYTF.

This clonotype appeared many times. Written as DNA, the CDR3 is TGCAGTGCTAGCGCGCTAGCGGGAGGGAGCTCCTACAATGAGCAGTTCTTC. This codes for CSASALAGGSSYNEQFF. V gene TRBV20-1 combines with J gene TRBJ2-1; 12 bases match TRBD2. Germline values: CDR1 DFQATT, CDR2 SNEGSKA (reference sequence). This CDR3 contains 17 residues. V was pared by 3 bases and J by 0 bases, with 6 bases of the junction left unmatched.

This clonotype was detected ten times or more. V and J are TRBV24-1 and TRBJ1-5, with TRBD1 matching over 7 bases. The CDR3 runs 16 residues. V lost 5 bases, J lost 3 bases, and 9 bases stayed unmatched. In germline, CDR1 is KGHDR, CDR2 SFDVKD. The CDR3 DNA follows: TGTGCCACCAGTGGCCCCACAGGGGCCCCCAATCAGCCCCAGCATTTT. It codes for CATSGPTGAPNQPQHF.

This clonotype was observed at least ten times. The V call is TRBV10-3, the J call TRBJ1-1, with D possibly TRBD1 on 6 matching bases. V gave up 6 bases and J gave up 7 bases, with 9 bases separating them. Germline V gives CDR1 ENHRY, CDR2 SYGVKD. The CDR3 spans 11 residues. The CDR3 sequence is CAIRETGEAFF. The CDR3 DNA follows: TGTGCCATCAGGGAGACAGGTGAAGCTTTCTTT.

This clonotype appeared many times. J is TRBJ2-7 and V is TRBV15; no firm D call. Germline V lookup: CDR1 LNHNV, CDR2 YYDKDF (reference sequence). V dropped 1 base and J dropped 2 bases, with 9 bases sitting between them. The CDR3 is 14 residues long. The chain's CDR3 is CATSRAGSTYEQYF. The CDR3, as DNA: TGTGCCACCAGCAGAGCAGGTTCGACCTACGAGCAGTACTTC.

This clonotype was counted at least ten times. The CDR3 sequence is CASSGGGWEQFF. The CDR3 coding sequence is TGTGCCAGCAGTGGAGGCGGGTGGGAGCAGTTCTTC. This chain joins TRBV2 and TRBJ2-1; D possibly corresponds to TRBD2 (5 bases). This CDR3 contains 12 residues. Trimming left V 4 bases short and J 10 bases short, with 11 bases between. CDR1 and CDR2 from the germline V gene are SNHLY and FYNNEI.

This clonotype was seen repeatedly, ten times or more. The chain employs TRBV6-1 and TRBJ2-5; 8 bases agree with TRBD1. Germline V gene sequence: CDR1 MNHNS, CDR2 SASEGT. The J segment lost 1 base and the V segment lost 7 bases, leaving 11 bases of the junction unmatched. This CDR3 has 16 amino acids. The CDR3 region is CASTLTGTGLQETQYF. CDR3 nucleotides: TGTGCCAGCACCCTAACCGGGACAGGCCTCCAAGAGACCCAGTACTTC.

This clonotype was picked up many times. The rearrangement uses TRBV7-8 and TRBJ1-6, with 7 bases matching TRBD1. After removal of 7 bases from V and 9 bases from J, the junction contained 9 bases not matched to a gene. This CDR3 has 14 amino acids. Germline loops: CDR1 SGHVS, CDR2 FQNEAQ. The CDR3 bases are TGTGCCAGCAAGAGAGGGACAGTTACTTCACCCCTCCACTTT. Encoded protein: CASKRGTVTSPLHF.

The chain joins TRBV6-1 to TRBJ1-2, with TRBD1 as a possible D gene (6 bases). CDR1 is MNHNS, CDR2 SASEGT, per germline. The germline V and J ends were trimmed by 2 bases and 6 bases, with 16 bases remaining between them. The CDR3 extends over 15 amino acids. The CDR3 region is CASSEMQGFLDGYTF. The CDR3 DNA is TGTGCCAGCAGTGAAATGCAGGGGTTCCTGGATGGCTACACCTTC.

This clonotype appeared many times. CDR3 DNA: TGTGCCAGCAGCCTAAGCGGACAGATCAACACTGAAGCTTTCTTT. Protein: CASSLSGQINTEAFF. The V gene is TRBV7-2, the J gene TRBJ1-1, with TRBD1 as a possible D gene (6 bases). Trimming took 5 bases from V and 2 from J, leaving 15 bases between them. The germline V gene encodes CDR1 SGHTA and CDR2 FQGNSA. The length of the CDR3 is 15 residues.

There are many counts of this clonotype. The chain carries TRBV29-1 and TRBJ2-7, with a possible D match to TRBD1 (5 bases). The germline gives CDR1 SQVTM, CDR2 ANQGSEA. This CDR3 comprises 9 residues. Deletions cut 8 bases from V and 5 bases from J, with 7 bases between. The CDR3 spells CSLRDEQYF. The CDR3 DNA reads TGCAGCCTCAGGGACGAGCAGTACTTC.